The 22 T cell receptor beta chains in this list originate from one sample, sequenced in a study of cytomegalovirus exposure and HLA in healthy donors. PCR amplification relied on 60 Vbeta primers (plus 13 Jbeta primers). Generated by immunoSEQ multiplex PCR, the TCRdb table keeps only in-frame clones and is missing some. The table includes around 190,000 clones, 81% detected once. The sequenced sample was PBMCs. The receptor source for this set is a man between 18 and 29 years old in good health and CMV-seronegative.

The DNA of the CDR3 is TGCGCCAGCAGCCAAGGGGGCCTCTACAATGAGCAGTTCTTC. Translating gives CASSQGGLYNEQFF. The gene calls are TRBV4-1 and TRBJ2-1, with D possibly TRBD1 on 5 matching bases. This CDR3 spans 14 amino acids. Germline V CDR1 and CDR2: MGHRA, YSYEKL. V was shortened by 1 base and J by 3 bases, with 7 bases between the two germline ends.

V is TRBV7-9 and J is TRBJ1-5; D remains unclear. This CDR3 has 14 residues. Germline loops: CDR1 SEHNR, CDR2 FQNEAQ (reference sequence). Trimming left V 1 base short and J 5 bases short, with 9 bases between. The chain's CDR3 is CASSLEQLDQPQHF. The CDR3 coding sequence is TGTGCCAGCAGCTTAGAACAGCTTGATCAGCCCCAGCATTTT. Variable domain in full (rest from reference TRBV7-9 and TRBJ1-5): DTGVSQNPRHKITKRGQNVTFRCDPISEHNRLYWYRQTLGQGPEFLTYFQNEAQLEKSRLLSDRFSAERPKGSFSTLEIQRTEQGDSAMYLCASSLEQLDQPQHFGDGTRLSIL.

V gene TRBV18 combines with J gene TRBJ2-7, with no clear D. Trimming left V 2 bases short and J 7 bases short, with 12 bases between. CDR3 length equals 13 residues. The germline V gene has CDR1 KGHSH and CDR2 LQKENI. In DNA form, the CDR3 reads TGTGCCAGCTCACCAGCAGGTTTGGAAGAGCAGTACTTC. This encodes CASSPAGLEEQYF.

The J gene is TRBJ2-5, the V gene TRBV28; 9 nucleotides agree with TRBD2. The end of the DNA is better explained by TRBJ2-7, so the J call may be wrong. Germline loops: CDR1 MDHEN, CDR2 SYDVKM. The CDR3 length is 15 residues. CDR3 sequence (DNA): TGTGCCAGCAGTTACCTAGCGGGACGGTCCTACGAGCAGTACTTC. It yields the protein CASSYLAGRSYEQYF.

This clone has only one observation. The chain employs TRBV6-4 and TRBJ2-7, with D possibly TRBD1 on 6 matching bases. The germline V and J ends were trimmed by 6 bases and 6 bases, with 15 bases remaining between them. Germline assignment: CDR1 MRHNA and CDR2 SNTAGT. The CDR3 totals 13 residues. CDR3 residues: CASSGQPRGEQYF. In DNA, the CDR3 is TGTGCCAGCAGCGGACAGCCCAGAGGCGAGCAGTACTTC.

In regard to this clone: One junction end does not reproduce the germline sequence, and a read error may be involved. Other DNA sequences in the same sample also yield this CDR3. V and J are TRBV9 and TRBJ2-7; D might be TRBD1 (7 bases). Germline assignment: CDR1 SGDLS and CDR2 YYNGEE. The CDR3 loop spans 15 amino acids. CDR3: CASSVGTGGAYEQYF. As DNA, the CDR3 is TGTGCCAGCAGCGTAGGGACAGGAGGGGCCTACGAACAGTACTTC. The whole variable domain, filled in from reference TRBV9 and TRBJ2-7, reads DSGVTQTPKHLITATGQRVTLRCSPRSGDLSVYWYQQSLDQGLQFLIQYYNGEERAKGNILERFSAQQFPDLHSELNLSSLELGDSALYFCASSVGTGGAYEQYFGPGTRLTVT.

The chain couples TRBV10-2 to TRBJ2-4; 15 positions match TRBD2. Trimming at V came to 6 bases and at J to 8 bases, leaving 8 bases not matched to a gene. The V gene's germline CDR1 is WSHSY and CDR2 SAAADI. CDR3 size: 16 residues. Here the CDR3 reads CASRPGLAGGWDIQYF. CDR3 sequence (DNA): TGCGCCAGCAGGCCGGGACTAGCGGGGGGATGGGACATTCAGTACTTC.

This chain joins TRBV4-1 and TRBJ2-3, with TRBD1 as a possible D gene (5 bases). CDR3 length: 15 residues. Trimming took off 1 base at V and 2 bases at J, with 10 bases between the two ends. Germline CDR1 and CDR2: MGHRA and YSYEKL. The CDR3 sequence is CASSQGQRTTDTQYF. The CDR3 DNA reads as TGCGCCAGCAGCCAAGGACAGAGGACCACAGATACGCAGTATTTT.

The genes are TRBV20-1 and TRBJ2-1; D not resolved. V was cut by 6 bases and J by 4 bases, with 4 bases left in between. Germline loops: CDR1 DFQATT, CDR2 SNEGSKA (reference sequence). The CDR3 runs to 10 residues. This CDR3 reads CSALYNEQFF. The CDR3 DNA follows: TGCAGTGCGTTATACAATGAGCAGTTCTTC.

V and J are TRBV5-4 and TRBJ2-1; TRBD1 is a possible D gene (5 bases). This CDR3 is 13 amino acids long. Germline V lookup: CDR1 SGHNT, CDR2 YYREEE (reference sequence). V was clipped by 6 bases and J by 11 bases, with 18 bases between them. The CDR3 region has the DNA TGTGCCAGCACCTTCTCCTCAGGGATGAAGCAGTTCTTC. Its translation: CASTFSSGMKQFF.

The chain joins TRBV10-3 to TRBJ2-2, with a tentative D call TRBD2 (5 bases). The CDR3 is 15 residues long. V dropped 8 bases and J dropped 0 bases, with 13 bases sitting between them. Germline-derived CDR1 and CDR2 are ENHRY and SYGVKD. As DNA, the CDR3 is TGTGCCATCGGGATACTGGACTCGAACACCGGGGAGCTGTTTTTT. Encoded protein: CAIGILDSNTGELFF.

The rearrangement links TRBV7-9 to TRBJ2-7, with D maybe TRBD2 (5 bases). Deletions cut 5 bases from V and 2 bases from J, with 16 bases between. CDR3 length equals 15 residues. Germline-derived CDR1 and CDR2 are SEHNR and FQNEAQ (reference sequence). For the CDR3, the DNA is TGTGCCAGCAGCCTTGAGCCCGGGAAACCCTACGAGCAGTACTTC. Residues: CASSLEPGKPYEQYF.

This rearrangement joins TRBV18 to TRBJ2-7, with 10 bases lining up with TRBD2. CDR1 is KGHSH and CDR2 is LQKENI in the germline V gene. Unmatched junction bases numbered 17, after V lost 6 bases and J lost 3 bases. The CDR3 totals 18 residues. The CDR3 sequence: CASSPTGVASGGYYEQYF. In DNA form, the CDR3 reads TGTGCCAGCTCTCCGACTGGGGTGGCTAGCGGGGGATACTACGAGCAGTACTTC.

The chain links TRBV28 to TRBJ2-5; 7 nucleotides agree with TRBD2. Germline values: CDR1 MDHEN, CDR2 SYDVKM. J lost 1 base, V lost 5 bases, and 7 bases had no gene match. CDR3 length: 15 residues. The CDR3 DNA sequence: TGTGCCAGCAGTCCCCCGGGGGGAGTCCAAGAGACCCAGTACTTC. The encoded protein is CASSPPGGVQETQYF.

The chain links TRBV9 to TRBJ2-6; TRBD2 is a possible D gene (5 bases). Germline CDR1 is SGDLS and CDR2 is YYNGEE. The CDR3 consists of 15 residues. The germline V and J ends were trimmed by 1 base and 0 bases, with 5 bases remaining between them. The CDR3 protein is CASSVRGSGANVLTF. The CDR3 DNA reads TGTGCCAGCAGCGTACGGGGCTCTGGGGCCAACGTCCTGACTTTC.

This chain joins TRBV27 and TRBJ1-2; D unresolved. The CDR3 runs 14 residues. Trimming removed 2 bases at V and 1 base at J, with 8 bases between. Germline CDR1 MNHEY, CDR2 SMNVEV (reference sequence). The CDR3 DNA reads TGTGCCAGCAGTTTACGGGGTAGTAACTATGGCTACACCTTC. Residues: CASSLRGSNYGYTF.

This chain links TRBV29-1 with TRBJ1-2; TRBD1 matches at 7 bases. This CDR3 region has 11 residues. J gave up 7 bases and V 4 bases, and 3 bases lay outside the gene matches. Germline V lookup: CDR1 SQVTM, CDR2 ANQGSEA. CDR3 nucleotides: TGCAGCGTTGGGACAGGTGGTGGCTACACCTTC. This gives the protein CSVGTGGGYTF.

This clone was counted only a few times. The CDR3 reads CASSLSAGGNQPQHF. The CDR3 DNA sequence: TGTGCCAGCAGCTTGTCGGCAGGGGGAAATCAGCCCCAGCATTTT. The J gene is TRBJ1-5, the V gene TRBV5-5, with 7 bases aligning to TRBD1. CDR1 is SGHKS and CDR2 is YYEKEE in the germline V gene (reference sequence). V shed 1 base, J shed 4 bases, and the junction held 5 bases outside the gene matches. The CDR3 extends over 15 amino acids.

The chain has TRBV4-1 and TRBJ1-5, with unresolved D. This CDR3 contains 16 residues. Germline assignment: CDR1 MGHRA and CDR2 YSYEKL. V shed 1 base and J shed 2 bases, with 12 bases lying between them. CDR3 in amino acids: CASSQGLVLGNQPQHF. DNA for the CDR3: TGCGCCAGCAGCCAAGGATTAGTGTTAGGCAATCAGCCCCAGCATTTT.

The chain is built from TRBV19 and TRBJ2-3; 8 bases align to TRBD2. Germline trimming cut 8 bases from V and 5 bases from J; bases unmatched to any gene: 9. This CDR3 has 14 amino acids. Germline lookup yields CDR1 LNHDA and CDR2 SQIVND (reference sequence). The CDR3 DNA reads TGTGCCAGTTGTCCAGCGGGAGATGTAGATACGCAGTATTTT. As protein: CASCPAGDVDTQYF.

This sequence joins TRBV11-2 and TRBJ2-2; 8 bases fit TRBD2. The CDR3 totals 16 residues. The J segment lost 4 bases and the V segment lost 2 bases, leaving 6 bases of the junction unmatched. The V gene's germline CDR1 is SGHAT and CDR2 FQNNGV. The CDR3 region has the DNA TGTGCCAGCAGCTTAACCGGGAGGGCGGGCACCGGGGAGCTGTTTTTT. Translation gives CASSLTGRAGTGELFF. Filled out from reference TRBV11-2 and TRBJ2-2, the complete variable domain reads EAGVAQSPRYKIIEKRQSVAFWCNPISGHATLYWYQQILGQGPKLLIQFQNNGVVDDSQLPKDRFSAERLKGVDSTLKIQPAKLEDSAVYLCASSLTGRAGTGELFFGEGSRLTVL.

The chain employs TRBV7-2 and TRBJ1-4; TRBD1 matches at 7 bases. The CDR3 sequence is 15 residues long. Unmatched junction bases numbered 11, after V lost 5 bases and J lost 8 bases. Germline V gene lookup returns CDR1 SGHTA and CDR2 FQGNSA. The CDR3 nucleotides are TGTGCCAGCAGCATAAGGGGGCAGAGGGAGGAAAAACTGTTTTTT. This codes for CASSIRGQREEKLFF.